The clone carrying this T cell receptor beta chain was recorded many times. Its antigen is unidentified. The entry originates in a study of regulatory T cells in long-lasting Graves disease. Noted time point: newly diagnosed GD, antithyroid drugs for less than 3 months. The TCR library was made from RNA extracted from PBMCs. Graves' disease diagnosis followed American Thyroid Association guidelines. After removal of 2 bases from V and 4 bases from J, the junction contained 22 bases not matched to a gene. The CDR3 extends over 19 amino acids. Germline CDR1 reads DFQATT; CDR2 reads SNEGSKA (reference sequence). Libraries of TCR beta came from iRepertoire HTBI primers plus Arm-PCR of CDR3 regions. One entry per CDR3 protein, called by TCRdb with MiXCR from the multiplex PCR reads. The sample has some 250,000 distinct CDR3 sequences; about 17% are singletons. Overall study findings and caveats: Relative to new patients (966), persistent patients exhibited greater sharing of public clonotypes (approximately 2,800).

These data were also filed under a second study, of T cells in Graves' hyperthyroidism and ophthalmopathy.

The TCR comes from a woman aged 30 to 39 with Graves disease. The V call is TRBV20-1, the J call TRBJ1-2, with TRBD1 identical over 7 bases. Here the sequenced sample was peripheral blood mononuclear cells (PBMCs), taken at new diagnosis, from a patient treated with antithyroid drugs. The chain's CDR3 is CSARPSSILTGEDSYGYTF. The CDR3 DNA reads TGCAGTGCTAGACCCTCATCGATCCTTACAGGGGAAGATTCCTATGGCTACACCTTC.